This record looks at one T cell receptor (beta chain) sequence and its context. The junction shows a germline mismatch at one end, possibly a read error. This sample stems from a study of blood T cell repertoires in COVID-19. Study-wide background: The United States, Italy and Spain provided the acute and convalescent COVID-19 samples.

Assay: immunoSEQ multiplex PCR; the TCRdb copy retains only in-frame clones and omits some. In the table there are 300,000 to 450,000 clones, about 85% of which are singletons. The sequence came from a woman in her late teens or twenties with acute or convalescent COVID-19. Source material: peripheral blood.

The CDR3 DNA sequence: TGTGCCAGCAGCGTGGACAGGTCCCTGGCTTTC. It codes for CASSVDRSLAF. V usage is TRBV2 and J usage is TRBJ2-6, with 7 bases identical to TRBD1. The CDR3 spans 11 residues. In germline, CDR1 is SNHLY, CDR2 FYNNEI. Looking up the rest from reference TRBV2 and TRBJ2-6 gives the full variable domain: EPEVTQTPSHQVTQMGQEVILRCVPISNHLYFYWYRQILGQKVEFLVSFYNNEISEKSEIFDDQFSVERPDGSNFTLKIRSTKLEDSAMYFCASSVDRSLAFGAGSRLTVL.